The 9 T cell receptor beta chains in this list originate from one sample, sequenced in a study of T-cell reconstitution after alpha-beta-depleted transplantation in children. A TCRbeta library incorporating unique molecular identifiers was prepared. TCRdb reprocessed the PCR reads with MiXCR, giving one entry per CDR3 protein. The sample contains some 600,000 distinct CDR3 sequences, 10% to 15% of which appear only once. Sequencing used PBMCs, mostly from graft donor cells, obtained 360 days after TCRalphabeta/CD19-depleted stem cell transplant. Receptors originate from a male patient younger than 18 who had a stem cell transplant for acute myeloid leukemia, so the T cells may come from the graft donor.

This clonotype occurred many times. The chain is built from TRBV7-2 and TRBJ2-5; TRBD2 agrees at 10 bases. After removal of 4 bases from V and 2 bases from J, the junction contained 7 bases not matched to a gene. Germline CDR1 SGHTA, CDR2 FQGNSA. The CDR3 is 16 residues long. The chain's CDR3 is CASSWLTSGPQETQYF. CDR3 DNA sequence: TGTGCCAGCAGCTGGTTGACTAGCGGGCCGCAAGAGACCCAGTACTTC.

This clonotype has a count of ten or more. J is TRBJ2-5 and V is TRBV10-3; D call uncertain. The germline CDR1 and CDR2 sequences are ENHRY and SYGVKD. This CDR3 contains 14 residues. V lost 0 bases, J lost 2 bases, and 7 bases lay in between. The CDR3 DNA reads TGTGCCATCAGTGAGTCGCTCGATCAAGAGACCCAGTACTTC. Translating it yields CAISESLDQETQYF.

This clonotype was counted only a few times. V is TRBV7-2 and J is TRBJ2-4; 7 bases are shared with TRBD1. The CDR3 runs 13 residues. V shed 3 bases and J 5 bases; nucleotides not matched to a gene: 1. Germline CDR1 reads SGHTA; CDR2 reads FQGNSA. CDR3 nucleotides: TGTGCCAGCAGCTTGACAGGGCAAAACATTCAGTACTTC. Amino acids: CASSLTGQNIQYF.

This clonotype was counted between two and nine times. The chain combines TRBV5-1 with TRBJ2-3; 8 nucleotides agree with TRBD1. The CDR3 sequence is 13 residues long. The V and J ends lost 7 bases and 2 bases, in that order; junction bases with no gene match: 3. CDR1 and CDR2 (germline): SGHRS, YFSETQ. DNA of the CDR3: TGCGCCAGCCGGACAGGGTACACAGATACGCAGTATTTT. Translated, it gives CASRTGYTDTQYF.

This rearrangement joins TRBV5-1 to TRBJ2-5; D remains unclear. The CDR3 length is 14 residues. Germline values: CDR1 SGHRS, CDR2 YFSETQ. Trimming removed 1 base from V and 1 base from J, with 8 bases in between. The CDR3 coding sequence is TGCGCCAGCAGCTTGAAGTCTGGCCAAGAGACCCAGTACTTC. As protein: CASSLKSGQETQYF.

The chain joins TRBV20-1 to TRBJ2-3; 9 nucleotides line up with TRBD1. Germline V gene sequence: CDR1 DFQATT, CDR2 SNEGSKA (reference sequence). J gave up 3 bases and V 1 base, and 5 bases lay outside the gene matches. This CDR3 has 15 amino acids. CDR3 in amino acids: CSARGWDRVTDTQYF. In DNA form, the CDR3 reads TGCAGTGCTAGAGGGTGGGACAGGGTGACAGATACGCAGTATTTT.

This clonotype was observed a handful of times. The chain carries TRBV20-1 and TRBJ1-5; 8 bases agree with TRBD1. From germline, CDR1 is DFQATT and CDR2 SNEGSKA (reference sequence). The V and J ends lost 0 bases and 7 bases, in that order; junction bases with no gene match: 2. CDR3 length: 13 residues. The CDR3 loop reads CSARDDRGQPQHF. The CDR3 DNA reads as TGCAGTGCTAGAGATGACAGGGGCCAGCCCCAGCATTTT.

This clonotype was detected ten times or more. The chain carries TRBV29-1 and TRBJ2-3; 11 bases are a match to TRBD2. This CDR3 spans 15 amino acids. V gave up 4 bases and J gave up 5 bases; unmatched junction bases: 8. The germline V gene encodes CDR1 SQVTM and CDR2 ANQGSEA. CDR3: CSVAQLAGVVDTQYF. In nucleotides, the CDR3 is TGCAGCGTTGCCCAACTAGCGGGAGTTGTAGATACGCAGTATTTT.

This clonotype appeared many times. The chain carries TRBV6-5 and TRBJ1-4; D remains ambiguous. This CDR3 region has 14 residues. Trimming stripped 6 bases from V and 0 bases from J, with 8 bases between. Germline V gives CDR1 MNHEY, CDR2 SVGAGI. CDR3 loop: CASRQPATNEKLFF. Here the CDR3 DNA reads TGTGCCAGCAGACAACCCGCAACTAATGAAAAACTGTTTTTT.